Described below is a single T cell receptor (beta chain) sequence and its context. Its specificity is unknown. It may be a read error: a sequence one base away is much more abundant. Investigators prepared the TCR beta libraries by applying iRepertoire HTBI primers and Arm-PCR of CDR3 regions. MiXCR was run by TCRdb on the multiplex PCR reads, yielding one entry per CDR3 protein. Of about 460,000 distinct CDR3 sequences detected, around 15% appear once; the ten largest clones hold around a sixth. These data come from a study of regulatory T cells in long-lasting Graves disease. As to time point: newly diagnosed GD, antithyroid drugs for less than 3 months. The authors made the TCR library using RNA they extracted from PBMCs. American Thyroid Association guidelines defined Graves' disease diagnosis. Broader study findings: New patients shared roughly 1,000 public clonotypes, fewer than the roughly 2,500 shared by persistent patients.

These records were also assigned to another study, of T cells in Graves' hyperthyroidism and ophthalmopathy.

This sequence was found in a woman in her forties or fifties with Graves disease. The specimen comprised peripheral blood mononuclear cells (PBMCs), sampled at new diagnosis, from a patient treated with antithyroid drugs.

CDR3 region: CASGRLAGEQFF. The CDR3 DNA follows: TGTGCCAGCGGCAGACTAGCGGGTGAGCAGTTCTTC. The chain combines TRBV7-2 with TRBJ2-1; TRBD2 agrees at 10 bases. Germline CDR1 reads SGHTA; CDR2 reads FQGNSA. CDR3 length equals 12 residues. The ends lost 8 bases at V and 9 bases at J; junction bases unmatched: 4.